This T cell receptor (beta chain) was sequenced for a study of cytomegalovirus exposure and HLA in healthy donors. Study summary: Clustering assigned about 79% of the approximately 390 genotyped donors to the Caucasian-associated ancestry cluster.

General study findings and limits: What a later analysis showed was that several of the most significant clusters appeared linked to common viral pathogens. It was assumed in the presence/absence analyses that sequencing depth was roughly uniform across donors.

Vbeta (60) and Jbeta (13) primers were used in the PCR. Repertoires were generated with immunoSEQ multiplex PCR, while TCRdb's copy carries only in-frame clones and drops some. The profile shows roughly 200,000 clones, roughly 86% of them singletons. Of note for this clone: Antigen specificity is unknown.

CDR1 MNHNS and CDR2 SASEGT come from the germline V gene. V was trimmed by 8 bases and J by 4 bases, leaving 14 bases between them. CDR3 length: 13 residues. The TCR sequence derives from a man aged 40-50 years in good health and CMV-seropositive. Material for sequencing was PBMCs. The chain employs TRBV6-1 and TRBJ1-2; TRBD1 might be the D (5 bases). The CDR3 spells CASGTAGSYGYTF. The CDR3 region has the DNA TGTGCCAGCGGGACTGCCGGGAGCTATGGCTACACCTTC.